This TCR beta chain was found in a study of blood T cell repertoires in COVID-19 (dated by TCRdb to about 2020). For context, the study as a whole: Collaborator samples came from the United States, Italy and Spain and covered acute and convalescent phases of COVID-19. The prospective study material was composed of cDNA or gDNA derived from T cells, B-cell-depleted T cells, or PBMCs. Deeply sampled blood TCRbeta repertoires from subjects exposed to, actively infected with, or recovered from COVID-19 were included in the dataset. The repertoires were released in a freely available public database intended as a resource for research on the immune response to SARS-CoV-2. The samples were drawn from the first 160 participants of the ongoing ImmuneRACE study and from 950 to 1,500 subjects provided by 6 global collaborators. The sample metadata nearly always contained a de-identified subject ID, COVID-19 status, age in years and sex. Where HLA class I and class II types were available, the types were taken from metadata supplied by the sample provider, not from assay-based typing.

TCRbeta CDR3 regions were amplified from genomic DNA using the immunoSEQ Assay, a bias-controlled multiplex PCR. In the source study's methods: Within the assay, amplification of reference gene primers was used to estimate how many nucleated cells each sample contained. To quantify the absolute abundance of each unique TCRbeta CDR3 rearrangement, sequence reads were collapsed and filtered. For each sample, productive Simpson clonality was calculated as the square root of Simpson's diversity index over productive rearrangements. The table was pulled from immuneACCESS by TCRdb, which kept in-frame rearrangements only. Such tables lose some clones; where checked, under half of the loss comes from unresolved V genes, and the rest has no known cause. The V and J calls and clone size were taken over from that table, and D and trimming were inferred from the DNA. Here the sample has 200,000 to 300,000 clones; 84% occur a single time. The top ten clones comprise 4.2% of the sample.

The junction carries 14 bases between V and J, which are trimmed by 3 bases and 8 bases respectively. The CDR3 spans 13 residues, from the cysteine through the phenylalanine. The entry retains the CDR3 DNA only, 39 bases that are in frame from base 1. From a lookup of the germline V gene (reference sequence), CDR1 and CDR2 are SGHNT and YYREEE. This clone was detected once. Which antigen it targets is not known. There are no base qualities to consult, and no much larger clone falls within one base. Broader findings and caveats from the paper: The amount of clinical and demographic metadata varied by source and participant and was provided uncurated.

Each collaborating institution followed its own protocols to collect whole blood in K2EDTA tubes. For TCRbeta analysis, collaborators shipped samples as frozen whole blood, isolated PBMCs, or DNA extracted from either of those sample types. The clonotype comes from a man aged 55 to 69 with acute or convalescent COVID-19. Sequenced input: peripheral blood. This sequence uses TRBV5-4 and TRBJ1-2; a weak D assignment points to TRBD1 (6 bases agree). The DNA sequence reads TGTGCCAGCAGCTCCGCTAACGACAGGGGCTACACCTTC. Its translation is CASSSANDRGYTF.